The clone carrying this T cell receptor (beta chain) occurred a few times. What it binds is not known. The source of the sample is a study of cytomegalovirus exposure and HLA in healthy donors. Regarding the study as a whole: The study recorded more than 150 TCR beta chains that were cytomegalovirus-associated. Per published accounts, TCR beta sequences correctly predicted the HLA-A and HLA-B alleles of most subjects.

This CDR3 region has 14 residues. J gave up 4 bases and V 4 bases, and 4 bases lay outside the gene matches. Germline V gives CDR1 MNHNS, CDR2 SASEGT. Researchers ran the PCR with 60 Vbeta and 13 Jbeta primers. Only in-frame clones appear in the TCRdb table, and some are missing; sequencing was by immunoSEQ multiplex PCR. The repertoire holds 150,000 to 200,000 clones, around three quarters seen once, with roughly 1% in the top ten. V gene TRBV6-1 combines with J gene TRBJ1-5; 7 nucleotides align to TRBD1. The TCR sequence derives from a woman between 40 and 50 years old in good health and CMV-seronegative. The specimen sequenced was PBMCs. Here the CDR3 reads CASSGRDRNQPQHF. The CDR3 DNA reads as TGTGCCAGCAGTGGCCGGGACAGAAATCAGCCCCAGCATTTT.